Below, 14 T cell receptor beta chains from the same sample are listed, as sequenced in a study of blood T cell repertoires in COVID-19 (dated by TCRdb to about 2020). Receptor amplification or capture employed the immunoSEQ multiplex PCR assay. TCRdb took over this immuneACCESS table, retaining in-frame rearrangements with V and J assigned. Such tables are incomplete; in checked studies, under half of the missing clones stem from an unresolved V gene, and the remainder is unexplained. The sample table contains about 85,000 clones; only one count was recorded for about 90% of them. 4.8% of the sample lies in the top ten. Specimen: peripheral blood. These TCRs come from a woman older than 75 with acute or convalescent COVID-19.

This chain connects TRBV7-2 to TRBJ2-1, with unresolved D. Deletions cut 0 bases from V and 15 bases from J, with 18 bases between. The CDR3 sequence is 14 residues long. Germline CDR1 and CDR2: SGHTA and FQGNSA. The DNA for the CDR3 is TGTGCCAGCAGCTTAGCCCCTGGAGCACCCGTTGCGTTCTTC. The encoded protein is CASSLAPGAPVAFF.

The rearrangement joins TRBV19 to TRBJ1-1; TRBD1 is a possible D gene (5 bases). Germline V gene data show CDR1 as LNHDA and CDR2 as SQIVND (reference sequence). The length of the CDR3 is 17 residues. Trimming took 1 base from V and 4 from J, leaving 19 bases between them. This CDR3 is CASSIGAGMSSLTEAFF. DNA of the CDR3: TGTGCCAGTAGTATAGGGGCAGGGATGTCGTCTCTCACTGAAGCTTTCTTT.

This chain joins TRBV19 and TRBJ2-3, with TRBD1 identical over 7 bases. This CDR3 spans 14 amino acids. Germline V gene data show CDR1 as LNHDA and CDR2 as SQIVND (reference sequence). V was clipped by 6 bases and J by 2 bases; unmatched bases: 5. CDR3 protein: CASRDGTVTDTQYF. DNA for the CDR3: TGTGCCAGTAGGGACGGGACAGTCACAGATACGCAGTATTTT.

This chain uses TRBV19 with TRBJ1-1; D is undetermined. Per germline, CDR1 LNHDA and CDR2 SQIVND (reference sequence). Trimming stripped 10 bases from V and 7 bases from J, with 10 bases between. The CDR3 contains 10 residues. This CDR3 is CATIDYEAFF. In DNA, the CDR3 is TGTGCCACTATTGATTATGAAGCTTTCTTT. The full variable domain, rest sourced from reference TRBV19 and TRBJ1-1, is DGGITQSPKYLFRKEGQNVTLSCEQNLNHDAMYWYRQDPGQGLRLIYYSQIVNDFQKGDIAEGYSVSREKKESFPLTVTSAQKNPTAFYLCATIDYEAFFGQGTRLTVV.

Only one count was recorded for this clone. The rearrangement joins TRBV27 to TRBJ2-1, with 9 bases aligning to TRBD1. This CDR3 contains 15 residues. Germline CDR1 reads MNHEY; CDR2 reads SMNVEV (reference sequence). With V trimmed by 9 bases and J by 2 bases, 8 bases remained unmatched. CDR3 DNA sequence: TGTGCCAGACTGACCGGGACAGGGCCCTACAATGAGCAGTTCTTC. This encodes CARLTGTGPYNEQFF.

The rearrangement joins TRBV4-1 to TRBJ2-3, with 10 nucleotides matching TRBD2. With 3 bases clipped from V and 7 bases from J, the junction kept 10 bases outside the gene matches. The CDR3 totals 16 residues. Per germline, CDR1 MGHRA and CDR2 YSYEKL. The CDR3 region is CASSQSLAGELYTQYF. For the CDR3, the DNA is TGCGCCAGCAGCCAGTCGCTAGCGGGGGAACTGTATACGCAGTATTTT.

DNA for the CDR3: TGTGCCAGTAGTACAGGGGGAGGCTCCTACAATGAGCAGTTCTTC. As protein: CASSTGGGSYNEQFF. This chain connects TRBV19 to TRBJ2-1; possibly TRBD1 for D (7 bases). CDR3 length: 15 residues. The V gene's germline CDR1 is LNHDA and CDR2 SQIVND (reference sequence). V lost 4 bases to trimming and J lost 0 bases, with 10 bases between them.

This rearrangement joins TRBV29-1 to TRBJ2-1, with D possibly matching TRBD1 (6 bases). The V and J ends lost 7 bases and 4 bases respectively, with 17 bases between them. Germline V CDR1 and CDR2: SQVTM, ANQGSEA. The CDR3 spans 14 residues. The chain's CDR3 is CSALEGQGYNEQFF. CDR3 coding DNA: TGCAGCGCCCTTGAGGGTCAGGGGTACAATGAGCAGTTCTTC.

Remarks on this clone: Other DNA variants within this sample encode the same CDR3. The chain recombines TRBV3-1 (or the pseudogene TRBV3-2) with TRBJ2-1; tentatively, D is TRBD1 (5 bases). Germline V lookup: CDR1 LGHDT, CDR2 YNNKEL (reference sequence). The CDR3 is 15 amino acids. V lost 4 bases and J lost 1, with 11 bases in between. This CDR3 is CASSPDRSSYNEQFF. The CDR3 DNA sequence: TGTGCCAGCAGCCCCGACAGATCTTCCTACAATGAGCAGTTCTTC.

This clone was counted only a few times. The chain couples TRBV6-6 to TRBJ2-7; 8 bases map to TRBD1. The CDR3 is made up of 18 amino acids. The germline gives CDR1 MNHNY, CDR2 SVGAGI (reference sequence). J was trimmed by 6 bases and V by 5 bases; bases with no gene match: 21. The CDR3: CASSPTDRVKTGISEQYF. In DNA, the CDR3 is TGTGCCAGCAGTCCGACGGACAGGGTTAAGACGGGAATTAGCGAGCAGTACTTC.

This clone was picked up one time. This chain joins TRBV7-2 and TRBJ2-2, with D possibly being TRBD1 (6 bases). The CDR3 extends over 17 amino acids. The V end was cut by 5 bases, the J end by 5 bases, with 21 bases between. Germline V gene data show CDR1 as SGHTA and CDR2 as FQGNSA. CDR3 in DNA: TGTGCCAGCAGCCCCCAGTACAGGGTTGGGCGGACCGGGGAGCTGTTTTTT. Its translation is CASSPQYRVGRTGELFF.

This chain connects TRBV29-1 to TRBJ2-2; D possibly corresponds to TRBD2 (6 bases). CDR1 and CDR2 from the germline V gene are SQVTM and ANQGSEA. This CDR3 is 14 amino acids long. Trimming shortened V by 7 bases and J by 3 bases, and 15 bases separated the two germline ends. CDR3 protein: CSARGRRDTGELFF. The CDR3 bases are TGCAGCGCACGGGGCAGGAGGGACACCGGGGAGCTGTTTTTT.

This rearrangement joins TRBV5-1 to TRBJ1-5; unclear D gene. Trimming shortened V by 0 bases and J by 6 bases, and 7 bases separated the two germline ends. Looked up from germline, CDR1 is SGHRS and CDR2 is YFSETQ. This CDR3 is built from 13 residues. CDR3: CASSLDSSQPQHF. The CDR3 DNA reads as TGCGCCAGCAGCTTGGACAGTTCTCAGCCCCAGCATTTT.

The rearrangement uses TRBV7-2 and TRBJ1-1; D ambiguous. The end of the DNA aligns better with TRBJ1-6, so the J call may be wrong. This CDR3 is built from 10 residues. Germline CDR1 and CDR2: SGHTA and FQGNSA. The CDR3 is CASSHESLHF. In DNA form, the CDR3 reads TGTGCCAGCAGCCATGAGTCGCTCCACTTT.